The 8 T cell receptor beta chains below all came from one sample that was sequenced in a study of T cell responses to AZD1222 COVID-19 vaccine. Sequencing used immunoSEQ multiplex PCR; TCRdb keeps in-frame clones, though not all of them. The sample contains some 150,000 clones, 91% of which appear only once. This material consisted of peripheral blood, taken on day 0 of AZD1222 vaccination. Every receptor here comes from an adult in good health.

The chain links TRBV7-2 to TRBJ2-1; 7 bases align to TRBD1. This CDR3 region has 16 residues. With V trimmed by 2 bases and J by 4 bases, 8 bases remained unmatched. Germline values: CDR1 SGHTA, CDR2 FQGNSA. The CDR3 protein is CASSLTDRDPYNEQFF. CDR3 in DNA: TGTGCCAGCAGCTTAACAGACAGGGACCCGTACAATGAGCAGTTCTTC.

The rearrangement uses TRBV4-1 and TRBJ2-7, with 11 bases aligning to TRBD2. The CDR3 spans 15 residues. The J segment lost 2 bases and the V segment lost 4 bases, leaving 4 bases of the junction unmatched. Germline loops: CDR1 MGHRA, CDR2 YSYEKL. The CDR3 here is CASSPLAGGPYEQYF. The DNA for the CDR3 is TGCGCCAGCAGCCCATTAGCGGGAGGGCCCTACGAGCAGTACTTC.

The CDR3 DNA reads TGCGCCAGCAGCCAAGATAGTTCGGACACCGATAATTCACCCCTCCACTTT. Amino acid sequence: CASSQDSSDTDNSPLHF. J is TRBJ1-6 and V is TRBV4-1, with D perhaps TRBD1 (5 bases). Germline CDR1 MGHRA, CDR2 YSYEKL. The germline V and J ends were trimmed by 0 bases and 5 bases, with 14 bases remaining between them. The CDR3 covers 17 residues.

This clone appeared once. This rearrangement joins TRBV7-2 to TRBJ2-3; 10 bases fit TRBD2. Losses at the gene ends were 5 bases for V and 4 bases for J; bases not matched to a gene: 6. Germline V gene data show CDR1 as SGHTA and CDR2 as FQGNSA. The length of the CDR3 is 15 residues. In nucleotides, the CDR3 is TGTGCCAGCAGCCCAAGGACTAGCGGAGCAGATACGCAGTATTTT. This sequence encodes CASSPRTSGADTQYF.

The genes are TRBV9 and TRBJ2-2; D may be TRBD1 or TRBD2 (5 bases each). V was shortened by 2 bases and J by 8 bases, with 19 bases between the two germline ends. The CDR3 has 16 amino acids. CDR1 is SGDLS, CDR2 YYNGEE, per germline. The CDR3 DNA sequence: TGTGCCAGCAGCGTGAAGGGACCACCCAACGAGGGGGAGCTGTTTTTT. It is translated as CASSVKGPPNEGELFF. Full variable domain (remainder filled in from reference TRBV9 and TRBJ2-2): DSGVTQTPKHLITATGQRVTLRCSPRSGDLSVYWYQQSLDQGLQFLIQYYNGEERAKGNILERFSAQQFPDLHSELNLSSLELGDSALYFCASSVKGPPNEGELFFGEGSRLTVL.

The genes are TRBV29-1 and TRBJ2-7, with no clear D. Per the germline V gene, CDR1 is SQVTM and CDR2 is ANQGSEA. V shed 5 bases and J shed 3 bases, with 11 bases lying between them. This CDR3 spans 12 amino acids. The DNA for the CDR3 is TGCAGCGTTCGGACGAGTAACTACGAGCAGTACTTC. Its translation is CSVRTSNYEQYF.

The genes are TRBV9 and TRBJ2-1, with 11 bases lining up with TRBD2. This CDR3 spans 20 amino acids. Germline V gives CDR1 SGDLS, CDR2 YYNGEE. The trim removed 0 bases at V and 1 base at J, leaving 12 bases unmatched. CDR3 sequence (DNA): TGTGCCAGCAGCGTAGTCGCCCCGACTAGCGGGACCAAATCCTACAATGAGCAGTTCTTC. As protein: CASSVVAPTSGTKSYNEQFF.

A word on this clone: One end of the junction is discordant with germline, which a read error may explain. V usage is TRBV7-7 and J usage is TRBJ2-1; D perhaps matches TRBD1 (5 bases). The CDR3 loop spans 13 amino acids. Germline CDR1 SSHAT, CDR2 FNYEAQ (reference sequence). The DNA of the CDR3 is TGTGCTAGCAGCTTATCAGGGAACAATGAGCAGTTCTTC. Its translation: CASSLSGNNEQFF.